These T cell receptor beta chains were read from a single sample in a study of patients and donors after allogeneic stem cell transplantation. TCRdb re-called the RT-PCR reads with MiXCR, one entry per CDR3 protein. The data contain 920,000 or so distinct CDR3 sequences, more than 15% of them singletons. The sample comprised blood, either unsorted or a sorted T cell fraction (not recorded which). These receptors were taken from a human donor who was either an allogeneic HSCT recipient or a stem cell or donor lymphocyte infusion donor (not recorded which). It is not recorded whose cells these are; they may come from a transplant donor. CDR3s include the opening cysteine and the closing phenylalanine or tryptophan. A D gene is named only where the DNA matches it firmly. Clone size appears in some rows only: once, few, many, or a class for an expanded clone.

>TRBV5-5|-|-|TRBJ1-1
CASRRGVPGTEAFF
TGTGCCAGCAGACGAGGGGTCCCGGGGACTGAAGCTTTCTTT
>TRBV20-1|TRBD1|few|TRBJ1-2
CSARTTGDGYTF
TGCAGTGCTAGGACCACAGGGGACGGCTACACCTTC
>TRBV11-1|-|-|TRBJ2-6
CASSFRGSGGSGANVLTF
TGTGCCAGCAGCTTCAGGGGGAGTGGGGGGTCTGGGGCCAACGTCCTGACTTTC
>TRBV12-3/TRBV12-4|-|-|TRBJ1-2
CASRNLDRANYGYTF
TGTGCCAGCAGAAATCTCGACAGAGCTAACTATGGCTACACCTTC
>TRBV12-3/TRBV12-4|-|few|TRBJ1-5
CASSLSGVANQPQHF
TGTGCCAGCAGTTTGAGCGGTGTAGCAAATCAGCCCCAGCATTTT
>TRBV9|-|-|TRBJ1-2
CASSVSGTADYGYTF
TGTGCCAGCAGCGTTTCGGGGACGGCGGACTATGGCTACACCTTC
>TRBV5-5|TRBD1|-|TRBJ1-5
CASRTAGTGESNQPQHF
TGTGCCAGCAGAACCGCCGGGACAGGGGAGAGCAATCAGCCCCAGCATTTT
>TRBV12-3/TRBV12-4|TRBD1|many|TRBJ1-5
CASSLTGGRNQPQHF
TGTGCCAGCAGCCTGACAGGGGGACGGAATCAGCCCCAGCATTTT
>TRBV20-1|-|few|TRBJ2-5
CSARFGQKETQYF
TGCAGTGCTAGATTCGGACAAAAAGAGACCCAGTACTTC
>TRBV15|-|few|TRBJ2-3
CATSRDMGRGTDTQYF
TGTGCCACCAGCAGAGATATGGGAAGGGGCACAGATACGCAGTATTTT